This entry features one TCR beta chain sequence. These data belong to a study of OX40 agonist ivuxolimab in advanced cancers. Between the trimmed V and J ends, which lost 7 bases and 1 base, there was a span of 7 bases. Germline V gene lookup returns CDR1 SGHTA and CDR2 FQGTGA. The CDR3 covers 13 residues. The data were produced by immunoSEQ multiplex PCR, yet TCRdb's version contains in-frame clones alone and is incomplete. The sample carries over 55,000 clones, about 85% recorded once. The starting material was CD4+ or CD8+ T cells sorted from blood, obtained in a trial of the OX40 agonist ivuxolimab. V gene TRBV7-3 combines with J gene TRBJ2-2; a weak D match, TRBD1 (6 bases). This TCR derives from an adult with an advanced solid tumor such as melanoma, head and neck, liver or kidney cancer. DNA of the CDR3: TGTGCCAGCACGACAGGGAACACCGGGGAGCTGTTTTTT. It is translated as CASTTGNTGELFF. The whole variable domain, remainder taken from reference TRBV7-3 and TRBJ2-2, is GAGVSQTPSNKVTEKGKYVELRCDPISGHTALYWYRQSLGQGPEFLIYFQGTGAADDSGLPNDRFFAVRPEGSVSTLKIQRTERGDSAVYLCASTTGNTGELFFGEGSRLTVL.